This entry lists 27 T cell receptor beta chains sequenced from one sample in a study of T cell changes during pregnancy in multiple sclerosis. Libraries were prepared by immunoSEQ multiplex PCR; TCRdb keeps only in-frame clonotypes and omits some of them. The sample has approximately 130,000 clones, around 95% seen once. This material consisted of peripheral blood, taken after pregnancy. These TCRs come from a female donor with multiple sclerosis, enrolled in a pregnancy study.

DNA for the CDR3: TGTGCCAGCAGCGCCCGGCTAGCGGGAGGAAGTAGGGAGCTGTTTTTT. Residues: CASSARLAGGSRELFF. The rearrangement uses TRBV7-2 and TRBJ2-2; 11 positions agree with TRBD2. The CDR3 runs 16 residues. Looked up from germline, CDR1 is SGHTA and CDR2 is FQGNSA. Trimming removed 5 bases from V and 9 bases from J; junction bases left unmatched: 11.

This clone was seen once. The V call is TRBV2, the J call TRBJ2-7; 12 positions agree with TRBD2. J gave up 2 bases and V 2 bases, and 4 bases lay outside the gene matches. The CDR3 loop spans 16 amino acids. Germline V gene sequence: CDR1 SNHLY, CDR2 FYNNEI. The CDR3 protein is CASSEPLAGGPYEQYF. For the CDR3, the DNA is TGTGCCAGCAGTGAACCCCTAGCGGGAGGGCCCTACGAGCAGTACTTC.

The V and J genes are TRBV6-5 and TRBJ2-7; D possibly corresponds to TRBD2 (6 bases). CDR3 length: 14 amino acids. With 6 bases removed from V and 0 bases from J, the gap between germline ends came to 12 bases. Germline loops: CDR1 MNHEY, CDR2 SVGAGI. The DNA for the CDR3 is TGTGCCAGCAGCCCCTTCGGGAGCTCCTACGAGCAGTACTTC. Translated: CASSPFGSSYEQYF.

The chain couples TRBV7-9 to TRBJ2-1, with D tentatively TRBD2 (5 bases). Germline-derived CDR1 and CDR2 are SEHNR and FQNEAQ (reference sequence). Trimming shortened V by 5 bases and J by 12 bases, and 23 bases separated the two germline ends. The CDR3 totals 15 residues. CDR3 nucleotides: TGTGCCAGCAGCCCTTCTATGGGAGATGGGTGGGTGCAGTTCTTC. It is translated as CASSPSMGDGWVQFF.

The V call is TRBV27, the J call TRBJ2-7, with TRBD2 as a possible D gene (5 bases). Looked up from germline, CDR1 is MNHEY and CDR2 is SMNVEV (reference sequence). This CDR3 comprises 15 residues. With 2 bases removed from V and 7 bases from J, the gap between germline ends came to 18 bases. The CDR3 bases are TGTGCCAGCAGTTTAACCGCAGCGGCGCTTGGGGAGCAGTACTTC. It specifies CASSLTAAALGEQYF.

This chain links TRBV2 with TRBJ2-1; 7 nucleotides line up with TRBD2. This CDR3 has 15 amino acids. V was pared by 4 bases and J by 3 bases, with 6 bases of the junction left unmatched. Germline V gene sequence: CDR1 SNHLY, CDR2 FYNNEI. The CDR3 reads CASSGAGVVYNEQFF. In DNA, the CDR3 is TGTGCCAGCAGTGGTGCGGGAGTCGTCTACAATGAGCAGTTCTTC.

V and J are TRBV28 and TRBJ2-1; a weak D match, TRBD2 (6 bases). This CDR3 is 15 amino acids long. In germline, CDR1 is MDHEN, CDR2 SYDVKM. Trimming pared 6 bases from V and 4 bases from J, leaving 16 bases between. In nucleotides, the CDR3 is TGTGCCAGCAGGGAGGAGGGCCAAAGATACAATGAGCAGTTCTTC. It translates to CASREEGQRYNEQFF.

The rearrangement links TRBV19 to TRBJ1-2, with D hard to call. The V gene lost 6 bases and the J gene lost 0 bases, with 11 bases spanning the gap. Germline values: CDR1 LNHDA, CDR2 SQIVND (reference sequence). CDR3 length: 14 amino acids. The CDR3 nucleotides are TGTGCCAGTAGCCCCGGGGAGACTAACTATGGCTACACCTTC. Protein product: CASSPGETNYGYTF.

The J gene is TRBJ1-2, the V gene TRBV10-3, with D tentatively TRBD1 (5 bases). The CDR3 spans 12 residues. Germline CDR1 ENHRY, CDR2 SYGVKD. The germline V and J ends were trimmed by 8 bases and 4 bases, with 11 bases remaining between them. CDR3 bases: TGTGCCATCTCCCAGGGAAGCTATGGCTACACCTTC. Protein product: CAISQGSYGYTF.

The chain carries TRBV28 and TRBJ2-5; the match to TRBD2 covers 8 bases. The CDR3 spans 17 residues. Germline trimming cut 4 bases from V and 1 base from J; bases unmatched to any gene: 11. The germline gives CDR1 MDHEN, CDR2 SYDVKM. In nucleotides, the CDR3 is TGTGCCAGCAGTTCCCAATTTCGGGGGGGACCCCAAGAGACCCAGTACTTC. Its protein is CASSSQFRGGPQETQYF.

The chain has TRBV11-2 and TRBJ2-4, with 8 nucleotides matching TRBD2. J lost 1 base, V lost 1 base, and 9 bases had no gene match. CDR1 is SGHAT and CDR2 is FQNNGV in the germline V gene. This CDR3 region has 18 residues. The CDR3 loop reads CASSLGGGGLRAKNIQYF. For the CDR3, the DNA is TGTGCCAGCAGCTTAGGGGGCGGGGGGTTGCGGGCCAAAAACATTCAGTACTTC.

J is TRBJ1-4 and V is TRBV5-8, with unresolved D. Trimming shortened V by 2 bases and J by 11 bases, and 10 bases separated the two germline ends. The CDR3 totals 12 residues. Germline values: CDR1 SGHTS, CDR2 YDEGEE. The CDR3 sequence is CASSLSRRKLFF. For the CDR3, the DNA is TGTGCCAGCAGCTTATCACGGAGGAAACTGTTTTTT.

The chain recombines TRBV5-1 with TRBJ2-2; D remains ambiguous. CDR3 length: 14 amino acids. From germline, CDR1 is SGHRS and CDR2 YFSETQ. The germline V and J ends were trimmed by 3 bases and 0 bases, with 6 bases remaining between them. CDR3 nucleotides: TGCGCCAGCAGCTCTCTACCGAACACCGGGGAGCTGTTTTTT. Translation gives CASSSLPNTGELFF.

This clone was seen once. V usage is TRBV19 and J usage is TRBJ1-1; D remains ambiguous. CDR1 is LNHDA, CDR2 SQIVND, per germline (reference sequence). CDR3 length equals 11 residues. The germline V and J ends were trimmed by 6 bases and 7 bases, with 9 bases remaining between them. The CDR3 DNA reads TGTGCCAGTAGGGTTTACGGTGAAGCTTTCTTT. It is translated as CASRVYGEAFF.

V usage is TRBV5-1 and J usage is TRBJ2-2, with TRBD2 matching 9 bases. The CDR3 has 17 amino acids. V shed 1 base, J shed 0 bases, and the junction held 4 bases outside the gene matches. From germline, CDR1 is SGHRS and CDR2 YFSETQ. CDR3 DNA sequence: TGCGCCAGCAGCTTGAAGCTAGCGGGACCGAACACCGGGGAGCTGTTTTTT. Translating gives CASSLKLAGPNTGELFF.

The chain employs TRBV21-1 and TRBJ1-2; TRBD1 is taken as the D call from the table, unchecked against the DNA. TRBV21-1 is reported as a pseudogene. This CDR3 has 13 amino acids. CDR3 DNA: TGTGCCAGCAGACAGGAACCTAACTATGGCTACACCTTC. Residues: CASRQEPNYGYTF.

The gene calls are TRBV7-2 and TRBJ2-3; 9 nucleotides match TRBD1. Trimming took 1 base from V and 4 from J; bases not matched to a gene: 6. The germline CDR1 and CDR2 sequences are SGHTA and FQGNSA. The CDR3 is 16 residues long. The CDR3 nucleotides read TGTGCCAGCAGCTTAGAGCCGGGACAGGGCCCAGATACGCAGTATTTT. Translation: CASSLEPGQGPDTQYF.

The CDR3 coding sequence is TGTGCCAGCAGCTTAAAGGGGGAAGCGGAGCAGTTCTTC. Amino acid sequence: CASSLKGEAEQFF. J is TRBJ2-1 and V is TRBV7-9, with D possibly matching TRBD1 (6 bases). CDR3 size: 13 residues. The V gene's germline CDR1 is SEHNR and CDR2 FQNEAQ (reference sequence). V gave up 2 bases and J gave up 10 bases, with 12 bases separating them.

V usage is TRBV6-6 and J usage is TRBJ1-1; D call uncertain. CDR1 is MNHNY and CDR2 is SVGAGI in the germline V gene (reference sequence). V was cut by 8 bases and J by 1 base, with 14 bases left in between. The length of the CDR3 is 14 residues. The CDR3 loop is CASRRWEGNTEAFF. Here the CDR3 DNA reads TGTGCCAGCCGTCGGTGGGAGGGGAACACTGAAGCTTTCTTT.

The gene calls are TRBV4-2 and TRBJ2-7, with D perhaps TRBD1 (5 bases). Germline V gene data show CDR1 as LGHNA and CDR2 as YNFKEQ. The V and J ends lost 0 bases and 3 bases respectively, with 12 bases between them. This CDR3 contains 15 residues. The CDR3 DNA is TGTGCCAGCAGCCAAGACGGACACTTAATCTACGAGCAGTACTTC. This encodes CASSQDGHLIYEQYF.

The rearrangement joins TRBV18 to TRBJ2-7; 8 bases line up with TRBD1. This CDR3 region has 16 residues. Germline trimming cut 1 base from V and 5 bases from J; bases unmatched to any gene: 10. Germline V gene sequence: CDR1 KGHSH, CDR2 LQKENI. CDR3 bases: TGTGCCAGCTCACCACTAGGGACAGGCTGGTATGACGAGCAGTACTTC. Its protein is CASSPLGTGWYDEQYF.

The J gene is TRBJ2-5, the V gene TRBV7-9; the match to TRBD1 covers 7 bases. V was pared by 4 bases and J by 7 bases, with 9 bases of the junction left unmatched. Germline assignment: CDR1 SEHNR and CDR2 FQNEAQ (reference sequence). The CDR3 is 14 amino acids. In DNA form, the CDR3 reads TGTGCCAGCAGCTATGAGGGACAGCTTGGGACCCAGTACTTC. It encodes CASSYEGQLGTQYF.

The V gene is TRBV5-1, the J gene TRBJ2-2, with D tentatively TRBD1 (6 bases). V dropped 6 bases and J dropped 0 bases, with 12 bases sitting between them. Germline V gives CDR1 SGHRS, CDR2 YFSETQ. The CDR3 extends over 15 amino acids. The CDR3 coding sequence is TGCGCCAGCACGCAGGGGTCCGCGAACACCGGGGAGCTGTTTTTT. Protein: CASTQGSANTGELFF.

This chain joins TRBV14 and TRBJ2-1; 13 bases map to TRBD2. This CDR3 is 16 amino acids long. The junction had 3 bases not matched to a gene; V was cut back by 0 bases and J by 7 bases. CDR1 is SGHDN and CDR2 is FVKESK in the germline V gene. The chain's CDR3 is CASSQERGLAGNEQFF. The CDR3 nucleotides are TGTGCCAGCAGCCAAGAAAGGGGACTAGCGGGAAATGAGCAGTTCTTC.

The gene calls are TRBV9 and TRBJ2-2; TRBD2 matches 15 bases. The junction had 0 bases not matched to a gene; V was cut back by 7 bases and J by 5 bases. From germline, CDR1 is SGDLS and CDR2 YYNGEE. The CDR3 is made up of 14 amino acids. The CDR3 bases are TGTGCCAGCGGGACTAGCGGGAGGACCGGGGAGCTGTTTTTT. Translating gives CASGTSGRTGELFF.

This chain joins TRBV9 and TRBJ2-1; D is possibly TRBD2 (6 bases). CDR3 length equals 15 residues. V dropped 0 bases and J dropped 6 bases, with 13 bases sitting between them. CDR1 is SGDLS and CDR2 is YYNGEE in the germline V gene. CDR3 in DNA: TGTGCCAGCAGCGTAGGGCTAGCGACAACCAATGAGCAGTTCTTC. Its translation: CASSVGLATTNEQFF.

The chain recombines TRBV29-1 with TRBJ1-4, with D tentatively TRBD1 (5 bases). The germline V gene encodes CDR1 SQVTM and CDR2 ANQGSEA. V was trimmed by 7 bases and J by 12 bases, leaving 12 bases between them. This CDR3 contains 10 residues. The CDR3 DNA reads as TGCAGCGCACATGAAGGGGAACTGTTTTTT. Amino acids: CSAHEGELFF.